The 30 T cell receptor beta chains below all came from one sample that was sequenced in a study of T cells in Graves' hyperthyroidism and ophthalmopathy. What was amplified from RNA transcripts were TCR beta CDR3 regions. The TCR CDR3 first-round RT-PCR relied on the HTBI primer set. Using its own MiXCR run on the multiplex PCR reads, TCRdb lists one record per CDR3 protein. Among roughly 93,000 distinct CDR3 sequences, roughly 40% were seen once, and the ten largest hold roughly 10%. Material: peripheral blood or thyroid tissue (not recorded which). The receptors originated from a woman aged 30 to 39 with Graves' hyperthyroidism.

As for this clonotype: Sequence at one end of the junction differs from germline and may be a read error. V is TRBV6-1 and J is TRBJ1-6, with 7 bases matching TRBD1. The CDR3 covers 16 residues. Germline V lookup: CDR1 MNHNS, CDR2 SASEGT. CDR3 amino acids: CVSSEVQGFYNSPLHF. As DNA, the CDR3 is TGTGTCAGCAGTGAGGTACAGGGGTTCTATAATTCACCCCTCCACTTT.

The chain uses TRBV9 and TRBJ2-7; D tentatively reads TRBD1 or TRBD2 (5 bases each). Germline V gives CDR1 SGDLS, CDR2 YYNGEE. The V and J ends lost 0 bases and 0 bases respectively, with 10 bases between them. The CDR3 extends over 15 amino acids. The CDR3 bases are TGTGCCAGCAGCGTAGCCGGGGCAAGCTCCTACGAGCAGTACTTC. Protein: CASSVAGASSYEQYF.

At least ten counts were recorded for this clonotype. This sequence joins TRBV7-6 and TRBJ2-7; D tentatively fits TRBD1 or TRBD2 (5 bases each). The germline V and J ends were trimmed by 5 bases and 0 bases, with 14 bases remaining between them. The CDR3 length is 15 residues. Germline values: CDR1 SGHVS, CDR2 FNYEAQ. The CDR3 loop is CASSANPGASYEQYF. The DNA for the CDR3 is TGTGCCAGCAGCGCAAACCCCGGGGCCTCCTACGAGCAGTACTTC.

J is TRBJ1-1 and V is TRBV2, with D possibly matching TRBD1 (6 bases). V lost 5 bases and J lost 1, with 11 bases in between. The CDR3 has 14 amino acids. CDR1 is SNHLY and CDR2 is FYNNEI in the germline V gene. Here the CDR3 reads CASSWPGQNTEAFF. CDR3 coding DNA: TGTGCCAGCAGTTGGCCGGGACAGAACACTGAAGCTTTCTTT.

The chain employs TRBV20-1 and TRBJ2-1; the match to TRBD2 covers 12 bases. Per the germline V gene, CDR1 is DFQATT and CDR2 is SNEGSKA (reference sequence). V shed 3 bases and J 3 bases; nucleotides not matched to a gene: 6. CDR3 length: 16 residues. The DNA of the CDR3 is TGCAGTGCTAGTCCCCGACTAGCGGGAGTCTACAATGAGCAGTTCTTC. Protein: CSASPRLAGVYNEQFF.

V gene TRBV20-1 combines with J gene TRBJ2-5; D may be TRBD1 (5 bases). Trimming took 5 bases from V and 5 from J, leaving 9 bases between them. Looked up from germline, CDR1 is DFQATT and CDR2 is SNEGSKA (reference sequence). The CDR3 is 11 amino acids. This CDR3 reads CSAPRQETQYF. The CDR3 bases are TGCAGTGCTCCAAGACAGGAGACCCAGTACTTC.

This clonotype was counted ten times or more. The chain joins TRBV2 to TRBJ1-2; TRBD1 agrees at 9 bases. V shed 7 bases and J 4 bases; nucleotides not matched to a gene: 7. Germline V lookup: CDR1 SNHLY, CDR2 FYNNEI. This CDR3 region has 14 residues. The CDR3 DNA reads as TGTGCCAGCATTGGGACAGGGACCAGCTATGGCTACACCTTC. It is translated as CASIGTGTSYGYTF.

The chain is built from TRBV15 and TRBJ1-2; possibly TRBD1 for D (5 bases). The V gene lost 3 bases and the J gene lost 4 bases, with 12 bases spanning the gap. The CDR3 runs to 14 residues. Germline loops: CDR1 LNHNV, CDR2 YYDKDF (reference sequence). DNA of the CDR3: TGTGCCACCAGCAGCTTGCGGGGGTTCTATGGCTACACCTTC. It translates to CATSSLRGFYGYTF.

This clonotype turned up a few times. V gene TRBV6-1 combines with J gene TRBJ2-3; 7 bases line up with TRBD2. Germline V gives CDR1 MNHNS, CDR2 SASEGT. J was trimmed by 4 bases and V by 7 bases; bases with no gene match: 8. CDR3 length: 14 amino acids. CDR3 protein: CASNRGSGADTQYF. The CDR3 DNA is TGTGCCAGCAACCGCGGGAGCGGGGCAGATACGCAGTATTTT.

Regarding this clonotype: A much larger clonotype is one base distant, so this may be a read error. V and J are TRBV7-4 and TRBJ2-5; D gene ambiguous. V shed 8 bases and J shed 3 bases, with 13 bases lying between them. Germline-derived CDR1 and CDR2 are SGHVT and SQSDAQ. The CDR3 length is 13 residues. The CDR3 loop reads CASSRRLEETQYF. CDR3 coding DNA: TGTGCCAGCTCACGAAGACTCGAAGAGACCCAGTACTTC. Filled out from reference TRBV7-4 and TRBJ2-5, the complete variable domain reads GAGVSQSPRYKVAKRGRDVALRCDSISGHVTLYWYRQTLGQGSEVLTYSQSDAQRDKSGRPSGRFSAERPERSVSTLKIQRTEQGDSAVYLCASSRRLEETQYFGPGTRLLVL.

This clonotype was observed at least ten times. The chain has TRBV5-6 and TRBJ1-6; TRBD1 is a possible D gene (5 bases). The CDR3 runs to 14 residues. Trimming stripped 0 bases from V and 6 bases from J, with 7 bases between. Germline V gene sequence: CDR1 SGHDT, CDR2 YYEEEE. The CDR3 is CASSLGQLNSPLHF. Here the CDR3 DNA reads TGTGCCAGCAGCTTGGGACAGCTTAATTCACCCCTCCACTTT.

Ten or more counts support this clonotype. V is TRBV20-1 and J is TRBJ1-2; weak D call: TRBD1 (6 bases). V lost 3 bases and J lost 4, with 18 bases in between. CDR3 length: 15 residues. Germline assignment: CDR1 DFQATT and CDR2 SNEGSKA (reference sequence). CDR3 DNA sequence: TGCAGTGCTAGCCGGGATGGAGGGGGAGGCTATGGCTACACCTTC. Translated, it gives CSASRDGGGGYGYTF.

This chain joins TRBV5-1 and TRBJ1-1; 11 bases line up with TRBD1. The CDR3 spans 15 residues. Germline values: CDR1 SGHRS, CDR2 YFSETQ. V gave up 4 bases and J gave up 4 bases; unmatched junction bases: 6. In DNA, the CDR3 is TGCGCCAGCAGCCTAAGGACAGGGGGCGGCACTGAAGCTTTCTTT. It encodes CASSLRTGGGTEAFF.

The CDR3 region is CATSRTADYGYTF. Written as DNA, the CDR3 is TGTGCCACCAGCAGAACCGCAGACTATGGCTACACCTTC. The J gene is TRBJ1-2, the V gene TRBV15; D gene ambiguous. CDR1 and CDR2 from the germline V gene are LNHNV and YYDKDF (reference sequence). The CDR3 runs to 13 residues. V was pared by 2 bases and J by 3 bases, with 7 bases between.

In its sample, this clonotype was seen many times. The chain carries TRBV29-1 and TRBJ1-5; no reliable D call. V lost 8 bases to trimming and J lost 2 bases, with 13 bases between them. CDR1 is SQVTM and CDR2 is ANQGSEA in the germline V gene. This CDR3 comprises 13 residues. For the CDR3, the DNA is TGCAGCCGCGCAACTGGGGGCAATCAGCCCCAGCATTTT. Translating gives CSRATGGNQPQHF. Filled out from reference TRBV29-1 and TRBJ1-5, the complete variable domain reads SAVISQKPSRDICQRGTSLTIQCQVDSQVTMMFWYRQQPGQSLTLIATANQGSEATYESGFVIDKFPISRPNLTFSTLTVSNMSPEDSSIYLCSRATGGNQPQHFGDGTRLSIL.

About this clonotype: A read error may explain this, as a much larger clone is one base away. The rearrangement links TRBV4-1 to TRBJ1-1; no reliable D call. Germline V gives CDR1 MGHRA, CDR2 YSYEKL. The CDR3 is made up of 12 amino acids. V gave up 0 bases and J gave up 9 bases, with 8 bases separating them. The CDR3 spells CASSQDWRKAFF. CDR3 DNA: TGCGCCAGCAGCCAAGATTGGAGGAAAGCTTTCTTT.

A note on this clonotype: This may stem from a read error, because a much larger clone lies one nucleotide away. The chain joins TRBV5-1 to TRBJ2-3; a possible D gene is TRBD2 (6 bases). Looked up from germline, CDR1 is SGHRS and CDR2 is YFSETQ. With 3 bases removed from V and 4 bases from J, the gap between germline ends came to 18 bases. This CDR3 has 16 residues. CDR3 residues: CASSWGGGGKPDTQYF. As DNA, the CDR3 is TGCGCCAGCAGCTGGGGCGGCGGAGGGAAACCAGATACGCAGTATTTT. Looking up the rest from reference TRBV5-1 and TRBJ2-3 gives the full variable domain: KAGVTQTPRYLIKTRGQQVTLSCSPISGHRSVSWYQQTPGQGLQFLFEYFSETQRNKGNFPGRFSGRQFSNSRSEMNVSTLELGDSALYLCASSWGGGGKPDTQYFGPGTRLTVL.

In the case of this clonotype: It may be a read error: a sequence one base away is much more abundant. CDR3 nucleotides: TGTGCCAGCAGTCCCCTCGGGCTCACCTACGAGCGGTACTTC. Amino acid sequence: CASSPLGLTYERYF. This chain joins TRBV7-2 and TRBJ2-7; the D is unclear. Germline V gene lookup returns CDR1 SGHTA and CDR2 FQGNSA. The CDR3 is 14 amino acids.

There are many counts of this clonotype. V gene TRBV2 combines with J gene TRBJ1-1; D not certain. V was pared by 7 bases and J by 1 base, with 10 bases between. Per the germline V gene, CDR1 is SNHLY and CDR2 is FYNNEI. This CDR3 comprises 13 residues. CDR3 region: CASNTVGNTEAFF. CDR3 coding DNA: TGTGCCAGCAATACAGTCGGGAACACTGAAGCTTTCTTT.

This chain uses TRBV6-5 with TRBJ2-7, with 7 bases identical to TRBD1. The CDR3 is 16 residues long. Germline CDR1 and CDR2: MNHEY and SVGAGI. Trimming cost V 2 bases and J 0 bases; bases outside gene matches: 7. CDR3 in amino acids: CASSYRTGRVSYEQYF. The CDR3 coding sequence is TGTGCCAGCAGTTACCGGACAGGTCGAGTCTCCTACGAGCAGTACTTC.

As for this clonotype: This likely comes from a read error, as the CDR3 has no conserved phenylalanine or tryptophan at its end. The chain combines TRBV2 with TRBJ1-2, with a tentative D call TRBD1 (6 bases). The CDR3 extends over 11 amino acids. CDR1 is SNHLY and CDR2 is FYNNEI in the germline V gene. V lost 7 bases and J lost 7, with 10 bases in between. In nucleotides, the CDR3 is TGTGCCAGCATTCAGGGGTTTGGCTACACCTCC. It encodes CASIQGFGYTS.

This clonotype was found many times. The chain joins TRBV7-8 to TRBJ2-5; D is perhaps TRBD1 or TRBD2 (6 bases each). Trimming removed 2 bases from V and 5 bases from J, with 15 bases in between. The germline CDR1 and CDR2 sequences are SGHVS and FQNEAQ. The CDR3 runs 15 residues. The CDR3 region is CASSLIRGPGETQYF. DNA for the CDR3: TGTGCCAGCAGCTTAATTCGGGGGCCTGGGGAGACCCAGTACTTC.

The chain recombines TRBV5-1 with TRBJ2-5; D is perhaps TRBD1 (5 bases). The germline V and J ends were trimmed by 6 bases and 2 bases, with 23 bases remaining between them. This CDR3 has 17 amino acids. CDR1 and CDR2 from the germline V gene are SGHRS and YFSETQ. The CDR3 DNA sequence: TGCGCCAGCAAGGGTGACACTGAAGACAGTAGACAAGAGACCCAGTACTTC. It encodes CASKGDTEDSRQETQYF.

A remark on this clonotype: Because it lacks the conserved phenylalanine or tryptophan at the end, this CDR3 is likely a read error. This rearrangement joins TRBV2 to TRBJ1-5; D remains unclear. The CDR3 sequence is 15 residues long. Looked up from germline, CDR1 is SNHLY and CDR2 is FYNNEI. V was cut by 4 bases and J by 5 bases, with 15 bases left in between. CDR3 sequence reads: CASSGTFHPHQPQHL. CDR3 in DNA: TGTGCCAGCAGTGGAACATTTCATCCACATCAGCCCCAGCATCTT.

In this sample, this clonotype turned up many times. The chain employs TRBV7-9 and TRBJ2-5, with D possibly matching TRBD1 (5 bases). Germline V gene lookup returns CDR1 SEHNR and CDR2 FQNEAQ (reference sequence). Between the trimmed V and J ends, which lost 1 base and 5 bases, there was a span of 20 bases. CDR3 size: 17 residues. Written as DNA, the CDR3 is TGTGCCAGCAGCTTAGTGATCCAGGCGCTCTCAGGGGAGACCCAGTACTTC. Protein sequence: CASSLVIQALSGETQYF.

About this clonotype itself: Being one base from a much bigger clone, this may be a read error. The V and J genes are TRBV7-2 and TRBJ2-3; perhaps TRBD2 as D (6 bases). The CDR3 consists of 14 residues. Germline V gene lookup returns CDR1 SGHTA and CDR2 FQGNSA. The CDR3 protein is CAGSLLLASDTQYF. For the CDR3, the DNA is TGTGCCGGCAGCTTATTACTAGCCTCAGATACGCAGTATTTT. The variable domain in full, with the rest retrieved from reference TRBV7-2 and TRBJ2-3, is GAGVSQSPSNKVTEKGKDVELRCDPISGHTALYWYRQSLGQGLEFLIYFQGNSAPDKSGLPSDRFSAERTGGSVSTLTIQRTQQEDSAVYLCAGSLLLASDTQYFGPGTRLTVL.

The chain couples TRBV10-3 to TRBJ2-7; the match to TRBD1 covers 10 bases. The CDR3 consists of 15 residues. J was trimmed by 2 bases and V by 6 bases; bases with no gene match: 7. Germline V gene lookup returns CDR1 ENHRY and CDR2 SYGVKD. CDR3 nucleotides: TGTGCCATCAGGCGACCGGGACAGGGGACCTACGAGCAGTACTTC. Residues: CAIRRPGQGTYEQYF.

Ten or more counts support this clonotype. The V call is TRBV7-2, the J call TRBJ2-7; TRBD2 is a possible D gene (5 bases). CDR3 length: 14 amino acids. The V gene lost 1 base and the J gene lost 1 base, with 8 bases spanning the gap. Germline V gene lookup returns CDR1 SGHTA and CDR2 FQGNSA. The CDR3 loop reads CASSLGPGSYEQYF. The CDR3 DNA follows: TGTGCCAGCAGCTTAGGCCCGGGGTCCTACGAGCAGTACTTC.

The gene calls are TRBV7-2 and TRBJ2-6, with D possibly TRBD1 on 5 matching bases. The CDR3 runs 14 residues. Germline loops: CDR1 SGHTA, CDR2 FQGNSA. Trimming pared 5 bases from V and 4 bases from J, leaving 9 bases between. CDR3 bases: TGTGCCAGCAGCCTGCGACAGGGGGCCAACGTCCTGACTTTC. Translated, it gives CASSLRQGANVLTF.

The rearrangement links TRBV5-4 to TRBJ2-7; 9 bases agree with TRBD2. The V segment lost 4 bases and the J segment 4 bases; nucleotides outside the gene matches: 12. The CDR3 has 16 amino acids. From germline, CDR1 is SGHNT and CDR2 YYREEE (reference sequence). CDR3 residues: CASSQVGGRARYEQYF. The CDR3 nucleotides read TGTGCCAGCAGCCAAGTAGGCGGGAGGGCCCGGTACGAGCAGTACTTC.